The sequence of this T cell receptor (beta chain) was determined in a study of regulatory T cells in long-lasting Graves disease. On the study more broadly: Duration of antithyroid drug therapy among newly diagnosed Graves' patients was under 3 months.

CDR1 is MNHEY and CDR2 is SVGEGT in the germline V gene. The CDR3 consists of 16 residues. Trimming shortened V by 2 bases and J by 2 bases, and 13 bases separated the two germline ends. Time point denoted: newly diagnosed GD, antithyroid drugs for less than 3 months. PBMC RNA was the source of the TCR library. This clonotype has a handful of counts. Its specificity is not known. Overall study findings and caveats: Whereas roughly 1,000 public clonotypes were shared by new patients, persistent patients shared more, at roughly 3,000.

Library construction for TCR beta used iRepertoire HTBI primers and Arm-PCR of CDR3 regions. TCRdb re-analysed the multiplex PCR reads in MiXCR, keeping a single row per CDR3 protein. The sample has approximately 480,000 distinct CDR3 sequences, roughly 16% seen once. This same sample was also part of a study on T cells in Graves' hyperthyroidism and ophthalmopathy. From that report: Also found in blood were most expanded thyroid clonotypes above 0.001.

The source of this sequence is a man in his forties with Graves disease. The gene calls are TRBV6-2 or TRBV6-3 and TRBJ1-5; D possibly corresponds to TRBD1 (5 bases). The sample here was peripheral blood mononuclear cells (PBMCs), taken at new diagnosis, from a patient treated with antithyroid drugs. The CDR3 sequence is CASSYRARGRNQPQHF. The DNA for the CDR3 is TGTGCCAGCAGTTACCGGGCGAGGGGCCGCAATCAGCCCCAGCATTTT.